A selection of T cell receptor beta chains follows, all from one sample in a study of blood T cell repertoires in COVID-19. Here immunoSEQ multiplex PCR was the method, and the copy in TCRdb shows in-frame clones only, minus some. Of about 190,000 clones listed, 70% to 85% were seen once; the top ten hold around 12%. Sequencing input: peripheral blood. The receptors come from a woman in her 50s with acute or convalescent COVID-19. The CDR3 runs from the conserved cysteine through the conserved F or W. Each record gives: J gene, V gene, CDR3 protein.

>TRBJ2-7|TRBV11-2
CASSLIAGGIYEQYF
>TRBJ2-4|TRBV29-1
CSVQGVSDIQYF
>TRBJ1-1|TRBV6-6
CASSPTRNTEAFF
>TRBJ1-4|TRBV5-1
CASSSTGLVTNEKLFF
>TRBJ1-1|TRBV7-2
CASSSPGAWGTEAFF
>TRBJ1-1|TRBV30
CAWSVGGAEAFF
>TRBJ1-4|TRBV30
CAWSRKGHNEKLFF
>TRBJ2-7|TRBV29-1
CSVEAHPGSYEQYF
>TRBJ2-4|TRBV18
CASSPGQGTKNIQYF
>TRBJ2-7|TRBV7-6
CASSLAGSSYEQYF
>TRBJ1-3|TRBV28
CASSIQGGGNTIYF
>TRBJ1-6|TRBV2
CASSDGQGKNSPLHF
>TRBJ2-7|TRBV29-1
CSVEDRGGRIAAEQYF
>TRBJ1-5|TRBV6-6
CASATRDRNLPQHF
>TRBJ1-3|TRBV28
CASRQGTGGTGNTIYF
>TRBJ1-6|TRBV19
CASSIISVNSPLHF
>TRBJ1-2|TRBV12-3/TRBV12-4
CASKLQGGYGYTF
>TRBJ2-4|TRBV24-1
CATSDFWDSAIQYF
>TRBJ1-4|TRBV30
CACKKQAANEKLFF
>TRBJ2-6|TRBV5-4
CASSLTGSPSGANVLTF
>TRBJ2-1|TRBV25-1
CASSAPGGWNEQFF
>TRBJ1-2|TRBV12-2
CASRSPRTGVPKREGYTF
>TRBJ1-3|TRBV28
CASRTGHGGSGNTIYF
>TRBJ2-2|TRBV9
CASSHRQGQYTGELFF
>TRBJ1-6|TRBV6-5
CASRLENRGGSPLHF
>TRBJ2-7|TRBV20-1
CSASSGLGYEQYF
>TRBJ1-6|TRBV7-2
CASSLNTGNNSPLHF
>TRBJ1-5|TRBV6-2/TRBV6-3
CASSYPVGGRDNQPQHF
>TRBJ1-5|TRBV19
CASSIGQGGQPQHF
>TRBJ1-2|TRBV20-1
CSASERGYGYTF
>TRBJ1-1|TRBV19
CASSPLGANTEAFF
>TRBJ1-5|TRBV7-6
CASSPRGGGNQPQHF